The text below deals with one T cell receptor beta chain. The repertoire was sequenced with immunoSEQ multiplex PCR; TCRdb's copy has only in-frame clones and lacks some. The sample yields under 50,000 clones, 85% to 95% seen once. This sample is part of a study of T cell changes during pregnancy in multiple sclerosis. Germline lookup yields CDR1 SNHLY and CDR2 FYNNEI. The CDR3 is 15 residues long. V was cut by 1 base and J by 2 bases, with 10 bases left in between. The chain joins TRBV2 to TRBJ2-3, with TRBD1 as a possible D gene (5 bases). This sequence originates from a female donor with multiple sclerosis, enrolled in a pregnancy study. The sample in question was CD8+ T cells from peripheral blood mononuclear cells, obtained in the first trimester of pregnancy. In DNA form, the CDR3 reads TGTGCCAGCAGTGAAGTCGGCAGGGCCACAGATACGCAGTATTTT. Amino acid sequence: CASSEVGRATDTQYF.